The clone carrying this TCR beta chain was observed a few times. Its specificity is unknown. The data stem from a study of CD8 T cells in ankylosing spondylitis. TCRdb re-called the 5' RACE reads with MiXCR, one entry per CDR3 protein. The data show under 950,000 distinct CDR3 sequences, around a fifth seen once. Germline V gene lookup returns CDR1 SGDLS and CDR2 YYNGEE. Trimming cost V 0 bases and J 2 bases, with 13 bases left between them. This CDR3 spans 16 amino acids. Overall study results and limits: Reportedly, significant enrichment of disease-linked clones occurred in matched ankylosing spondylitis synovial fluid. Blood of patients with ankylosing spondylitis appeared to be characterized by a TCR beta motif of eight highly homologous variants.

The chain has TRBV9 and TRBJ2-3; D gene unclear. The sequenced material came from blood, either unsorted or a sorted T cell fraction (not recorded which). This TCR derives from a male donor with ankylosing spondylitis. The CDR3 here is CASSVDGRRFTDTQYF. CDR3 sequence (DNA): TGTGCCAGCAGCGTAGACGGTAGAAGGTTCACAGATACGCAGTATTTT.